The next 16 T cell receptor beta chains were all read from a single sample in a study of response to subunit inactivated influenza vaccine. TCRdb fed the RT-PCR reads into MiXCR, producing one record per CDR3 protein. The sample holds around 190,000 distinct CDR3 sequences, roughly an eighth seen once. Sequencing used CD8+ T cells sorted from PBMCs, obtained more than 4 days after vaccination. The receptors shown here come from a man aged 45 to 65 who received an inactivated influenza vaccine.

The chain has TRBV4-3 and TRBJ1-2; 8 bases align to TRBD1. This CDR3 region has 15 residues. CDR1 is LGHNA and CDR2 is YSLEER in the germline V gene. V was clipped by 0 bases and J by 8 bases; unmatched bases: 8. This CDR3 reads CASSQDSGGAEGYTF. CDR3 DNA: TGCGCCAGCAGCCAAGATTCAGGGGGCGCAGAGGGCTACACCTTC.

J is TRBJ2-7 and V is TRBV11-2; tentative D call: TRBD1 (6 bases). Trimming left V 3 bases short and J 3 bases short, with 21 bases between. Germline assignment: CDR1 SGHAT and CDR2 FQNNGV. This CDR3 spans 17 amino acids. The CDR3 here is CASSFTFWGPQRYEQYF. The CDR3 DNA is TGTGCCAGCAGCTTTACATTTTGGGGGCCTCAACGCTACGAGCAGTACTTC.

This clonotype was seen more than once but under ten times. The chain employs TRBV4-1 and TRBJ2-1; D not certain. In germline, CDR1 is MGHRA, CDR2 YSYEKL. V lost 0 bases and J lost 0, with 6 bases in between. The CDR3 runs 15 residues. This CDR3 is CASSQDLPSYNEQFF. DNA for the CDR3: TGCGCCAGCAGCCAAGATCTCCCCTCCTACAATGAGCAGTTCTTC.

This clonotype was observed at least ten times. The rearrangement links TRBV7-9 to TRBJ2-1; D not resolved. V was pared by 3 bases and J by 7 bases, with 7 bases between. The CDR3 is 12 amino acids. Germline V gene data show CDR1 as SEHNR and CDR2 as FQNEAQ (reference sequence). The CDR3 DNA reads TGTGCCAGCAGCTTCCCACTGAATGAGCAGTTCTTC. Protein sequence: CASSFPLNEQFF. The full variable domain, with the rest looked up from reference TRBV7-9 and TRBJ2-1, is DTGVSQNPRHKITKRGQNVTFRCDPISEHNRLYWYRQTLGQGPEFLTYFQNEAQLEKSRLLSDRFSAERPKGSFSTLEIQRTEQGDSAMYLCASSFPLNEQFFGPGTRLTVL.

As DNA, the CDR3 is TGTGCCAGCTCCCAAGTGGGGGGAGACACCGGGGAGCTGTTTTTT. Its protein is CASSQVGGDTGELFF. J is TRBJ2-2 and V is TRBV3-1, with a possible D match to TRBD2 (6 bases). Germline CDR1 LGHDT, CDR2 YNNKEL (reference sequence). This CDR3 comprises 15 residues. V lost 8 bases and J 3 bases, leaving 16 bases between the germline ends.

The chain is built from TRBV29-1 and TRBJ2-7, with D perhaps matching TRBD1 (6 bases). CDR1 SQVTM and CDR2 ANQGSEA come from the germline V gene. Trimming removed 1 base at V and 2 bases at J, with 12 bases between. CDR3 size: 14 residues. The CDR3 DNA sequence: TGCAGCGTTGAAGGCCGGGACACAGCCTACGAGCAGTACTTC. This translates into CSVEGRDTAYEQYF.

This clonotype occurred a few times. The gene calls are TRBV4-1 and TRBJ2-7, with 8 bases matching TRBD1. V lost 1 base to trimming and J lost 1 base; unmatched junction nucleotides: 6. The CDR3 loop spans 16 amino acids. Germline V gives CDR1 MGHRA, CDR2 YSYEKL. CDR3 protein: CASSQAPGGISYEQYF. The CDR3 DNA sequence: TGCGCCAGCAGCCAAGCCCCAGGGGGCATTTCCTACGAGCAGTACTTC.

This clonotype was recorded a few times. The V call is TRBV30, the J call TRBJ1-5; D remains ambiguous. This CDR3 region has 12 residues. Germline V gene lookup returns CDR1 GTSNPN and CDR2 SVGIG (reference sequence). Trimming stripped 5 bases from V and 5 bases from J, with 10 bases between. CDR3 coding DNA: TGTGCCTGGCAAGGAGGCCATCAGCCCCAGCATTTT. Its translation is CAWQGGHQPQHF.

This clonotype was observed a few times. This chain connects TRBV3-1 to TRBJ2-2, with D perhaps being TRBD1 or TRBD2 (5 bases each). This CDR3 is 17 amino acids long. In germline, CDR1 is LGHDT, CDR2 YNNKEL (reference sequence). The V gene lost 1 base and the J gene lost 5 bases, with 17 bases spanning the gap. The CDR3 DNA sequence: TGTGCCAGCAGCCAAGTCGGTTGGGGGAGCTGGACCGGGGAGCTGTTTTTT. Translating gives CASSQVGWGSWTGELFF.

This clonotype was seen just once. This chain connects TRBV9 to TRBJ2-5; the match to TRBD1 covers 9 bases. The trim removed 3 bases at V and 4 bases at J, leaving 4 bases unmatched. Per the germline V gene, CDR1 is SGDLS and CDR2 is YYNGEE. The CDR3 contains 14 residues. In nucleotides, the CDR3 is TGTGCCAGCAGCGCCGACAGGGGGACAGAGACCCAGTACTTC. Protein: CASSADRGTETQYF.

The chain couples TRBV12-3 or TRBV12-4 to TRBJ1-3; 10 bases line up with TRBD1. This CDR3 contains 16 residues. The V gene end was trimmed by 5 bases and the J gene end by 1 base; junction bases not matched to a gene: 5. CDR3 nucleotide sequence: TGTGCCAGCAGTACGGACAGGGGGGAATCTGGAAACACCATATATTTT. It codes for CASSTDRGESGNTIYF.

The chain uses TRBV4-3 and TRBJ2-2, with a possible D match to TRBD1 (6 bases). CDR3 length: 18 residues. The V end lost 1 base, the J end lost 5 bases, and 20 bases lay between the germline ends. Looked up from germline, CDR1 is LGHNA and CDR2 is YSLEER. The CDR3 reads CASSQVSGGVGMTGELFF. The CDR3 coding sequence is TGCGCCAGCAGCCAAGTCTCTGGGGGCGTTGGAATGACCGGGGAGCTGTTTTTT.

Only a few counts were recorded for this clonotype. J is TRBJ2-3 and V is TRBV28; TRBD2 matches at 10 bases. CDR1 and CDR2 from the germline V gene are MDHEN and SYDVKM. This CDR3 region has 18 residues. The junction had 18 bases not matched to a gene; V was cut back by 6 bases and J by 6 bases. CDR3 in DNA: TGTGCCAGCAGCCGCCCGCTAAGCGGGGGGGATTCGGGGGATACGCAGTATTTT. Translating gives CASSRPLSGGDSGDTQYF.

V gene TRBV6-2 or TRBV6-3 combines with J gene TRBJ2-5; TRBD1 agrees at 9 bases. V lost 2 bases and J lost 1; bases outside the gene matches: 14. CDR3 length: 19 amino acids. Looked up from germline, CDR1 is MNHEY and CDR2 is SVGEGT. The CDR3 coding sequence is TGTGCCAGCAGTTACGACGGGGACAGGGCCATCCACTCCCAAGAGACCCAGTACTTC. The encoded protein is CASSYDGDRAIHSQETQYF.

This clonotype has a handful of counts. J is TRBJ2-7 and V is TRBV12-3 or TRBV12-4, with D possibly matching TRBD1 (5 bases). The CDR3 loop spans 13 amino acids. V lost 6 bases and J 3 bases, leaving 12 bases between the germline ends. The CDR3 region is CASSPDSNYEQYF. DNA of the CDR3: TGTGCCAGCAGCCCAGACAGCAACTACGAGCAGTACTTC.

On this clonotype: Germline is not matched at one junction end, which may reflect a read error. The chain uses TRBV27 and TRBJ2-2, with TRBD1 matching over 8 bases. CDR3 length: 15 amino acids. Germline CDR1 MNHEY, CDR2 SMNVEV (reference sequence). DNA for the CDR3: TGTGCCAGCAGTTCCCTGCACAGGGGGGCCGGGGAGCTGTATTTT. Translating it yields CASSSLHRGAGELYF.